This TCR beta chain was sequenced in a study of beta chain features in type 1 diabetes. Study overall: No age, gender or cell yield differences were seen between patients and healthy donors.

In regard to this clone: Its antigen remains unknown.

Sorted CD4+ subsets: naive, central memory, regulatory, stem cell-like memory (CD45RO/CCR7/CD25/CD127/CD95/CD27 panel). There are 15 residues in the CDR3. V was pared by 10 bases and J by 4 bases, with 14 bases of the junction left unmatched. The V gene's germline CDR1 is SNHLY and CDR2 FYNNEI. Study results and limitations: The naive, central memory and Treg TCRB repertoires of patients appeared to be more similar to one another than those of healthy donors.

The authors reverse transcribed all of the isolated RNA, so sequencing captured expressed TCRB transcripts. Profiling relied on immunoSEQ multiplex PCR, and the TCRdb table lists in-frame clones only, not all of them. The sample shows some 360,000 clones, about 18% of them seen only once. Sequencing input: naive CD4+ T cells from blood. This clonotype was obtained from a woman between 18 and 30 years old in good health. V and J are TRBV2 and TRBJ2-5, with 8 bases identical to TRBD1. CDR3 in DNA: TGTGCCATCAAAGGGGGAGCAGGGGGCCGAGAGACCCAGTACTTC. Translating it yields CAIKGGAGGRETQYF.